The rows below give T cell receptor beta chains drawn from one sample of a study of response to subunit inactivated influenza vaccine. One entry per CDR3 protein, called by TCRdb with MiXCR from the RT-PCR reads. The sample contains hundreds of thousands of distinct CDR3 sequences, about 15% of which appear only once. Sequencing used PBMCs from blood, obtained about 13 days after vaccination. The source is a man over 45 who received an inactivated influenza vaccine. The CDR3 runs from the conserved cysteine through the conserved F or W. Fields, in order: J gene, V gene, clone size, D gene, CDR3 protein, CDR3 DNA. The D gene is left open where the match is weak. A row's size may be missing; if present it is once, few, many or a size class.

J gene: TRBJ1-1; V gene: TRBV20-1; clone size: .; D gene: TRBD1; CDR3 protein: CSARDGTGALNTEAFF; CDR3 DNA: TGCAGTGCTAGAGATGGGACAGGGGCGCTGAACACTGAAGCTTTCTTT
J gene: TRBJ2-3; V gene: TRBV20-1; clone size: .; D gene: .; CDR3 protein: CSATLLLSTDTQYF; CDR3 DNA: TGCAGTGCTACCCTGCTACTGAGCACAGATACGCAGTATTTT
J gene: TRBJ1-5; V gene: TRBV5-1; clone size: .; D gene: TRBD1; CDR3 protein: CASRNGQGNQPQHF; CDR3 DNA: TGCGCCAGCAGAAATGGACAGGGGAATCAGCCCCAGCATTTT
J gene: TRBJ2-5; V gene: TRBV27; clone size: .; D gene: .; CDR3 protein: CASRAAGRYQETQYF; CDR3 DNA: TGTGCCAGCAGGGCGGCAGGCCGATACCAAGAGACCCAGTACTTC
J gene: TRBJ2-2; V gene: TRBV28; clone size: many; D gene: .; CDR3 protein: CASSHINTGELFF; CDR3 DNA: TGTGCCAGCAGTCATATAAACACCGGGGAGCTGTTTTTT
J gene: TRBJ2-3; V gene: TRBV4-3; clone size: .; D gene: .; CDR3 protein: CASSQSPLRDTQYF; CDR3 DNA: TGCGCCAGCAGCCAATCTCCTTTGCGAGATACGCAGTATTTT
J gene: TRBJ2-7; V gene: TRBV4-1; clone size: .; D gene: .; CDR3 protein: CASSQEASGTYYEQYF; CDR3 DNA: TGCGCCAGCAGCCAAGAAGCCTCCGGGACATACTACGAGCAGTACTTC
J gene: TRBJ2-7; V gene: TRBV12-3/TRBV12-4; clone size: many; D gene: .; CDR3 protein: CASSGRYEQYF; CDR3 DNA: TGTGCCAGCAGCGGGCGTTACGAGCAGTACTTC
J gene: TRBJ1-2; V gene: TRBV4-1; clone size: few; D gene: .; CDR3 protein: CASSQDFRVDGYTF; CDR3 DNA: TGCGCCAGCAGCCAAGATTTCAGGGTGGATGGCTACACCTTC
J gene: TRBJ1-4; V gene: TRBV18; clone size: few; D gene: .; CDR3 protein: CASSPRGQTTNEKLFF; CDR3 DNA: TGTGCCAGCTCACCACGAGGACAGACTACTAATGAAAAACTGTTTTTT
J gene: TRBJ1-6; V gene: TRBV7-9; clone size: .; D gene: .; CDR3 protein: CASKRGMANSPLHF; CDR3 DNA: TGTGCCAGCAAGAGGGGCATGGCAAATTCACCCCTCCACTTT
J gene: TRBJ2-3; V gene: TRBV28; clone size: many; D gene: .; CDR3 protein: CASDGPRRGRTDTQYF; CDR3 DNA: TGTGCCAGCGACGGCCCGAGGCGGGGCCGCACAGATACGCAGTATTTT
J gene: TRBJ2-7; V gene: TRBV6-2/TRBV6-3; clone size: many; D gene: .; CDR3 protein: CASRPSGPNYEQYF; CDR3 DNA: TGTGCCAGCAGGCCCTCGGGACCCAACTACGAGCAGTACTTC
J gene: TRBJ2-7; V gene: TRBV5-1; clone size: many; D gene: .; CDR3 protein: CASSFDYPAYEQYF; CDR3 DNA: TGCGCCAGCAGCTTCGACTATCCCGCGTACGAGCAGTACTTC
J gene: TRBJ1-1; V gene: TRBV10-2; clone size: .; D gene: .; CDR3 protein: CASSPQGGEEAFF; CDR3 DNA: TGCGCCAGCAGCCCTCAAGGTGGGGAGGAAGCTTTCTTT
J gene: TRBJ2-3; V gene: TRBV9; clone size: many; D gene: .; CDR3 protein: CASSVAGVGTDTQYF; CDR3 DNA: TGTGCCAGCAGCGTAGCAGGGGTGGGCACAGATACGCAGTATTTT
J gene: TRBJ1-1; V gene: TRBV7-2; clone size: few; D gene: .; CDR3 protein: CASSLQTDKEAFF; CDR3 DNA: TGTGCCAGCAGCTTACAAACAGACAAAGAAGCTTTCTTT
J gene: TRBJ2-3; V gene: TRBV29-1; clone size: many; D gene: TRBD2; CDR3 protein: CSVARLGLAGGSGTDTQYF; CDR3 DNA: TGCAGCGTTGCTCGTCTTGGACTAGCGGGAGGGTCGGGGACAGATACGCAGTATTTT
J gene: TRBJ2-2; V gene: TRBV20-1; clone size: few; D gene: .; CDR3 protein: CSATPLGTPGELFF; CDR3 DNA: TGCAGTGCAACCCCCTTGGGGACCCCCGGGGAGCTGTTTTTT
J gene: TRBJ2-1; V gene: TRBV25-1; clone size: many; D gene: .; CDR3 protein: CASSDSTGGTAYNEQFF; CDR3 DNA: TGTGCCAGCAGTGATTCGACCGGAGGGACGGCATACAATGAGCAGTTCTTC
J gene: TRBJ1-1; V gene: TRBV4-1; clone size: .; D gene: .; CDR3 protein: CASSQVLGRTEAFF; CDR3 DNA: TGCGCCAGCAGCCAAGTCCTGGGAAGAACTGAAGCTTTCTTT
J gene: TRBJ2-2; V gene: TRBV3-1; clone size: .; D gene: .; CDR3 protein: CASNRGGAGELFF; CDR3 DNA: TGTGCCAGCAACCGAGGGGGTGCCGGGGAGCTGTTTTTT
J gene: TRBJ2-3; V gene: TRBV6-2/TRBV6-3; clone size: .; D gene: .; CDR3 protein: CASSSPDWGTDTQYF; CDR3 DNA: TGTGCCAGCAGTTCCCCGGACTGGGGCACAGATACGCAGTATTTT
J gene: TRBJ1-4; V gene: TRBV28; clone size: few; D gene: .; CDR3 protein: CASKEQGKKKLFF; CDR3 DNA: TGTGCCAGCAAAGAACAGGGTAAAAAAAAACTGTTTTTT
J gene: TRBJ1-1; V gene: TRBV4-2; clone size: .; D gene: .; CDR3 protein: CASSQDKGWSEAFF; CDR3 DNA: TGTGCCAGCAGCCAAGATAAGGGGTGGAGTGAAGCTTTCTTT
J gene: TRBJ2-1; V gene: TRBV7-9; clone size: .; D gene: .; CDR3 protein: CASTGGQVGQFF; CDR3 DNA: TGTGCCAGCACGGGGGGCCAAGTTGGGCAGTTCTTC
J gene: TRBJ2-7; V gene: TRBV4-2; clone size: .; D gene: .; CDR3 protein: CASSQAGHSSYEQYF; CDR3 DNA: TGTGCCAGCAGCCAAGCCGGACATAGCTCCTACGAGCAGTACTTC
J gene: TRBJ1-2; V gene: TRBV12-3/TRBV12-4; clone size: .; D gene: .; CDR3 protein: CASTSGNYGYTF; CDR3 DNA: TGTGCCAGCACCTCCGGTAACTATGGCTACACCTTC
J gene: TRBJ2-2; V gene: TRBV5-5; clone size: many; D gene: TRBD1; CDR3 protein: CASSLARQGSATGELFF; CDR3 DNA: TGTGCCAGCAGCTTGGCGAGACAGGGCTCGGCCACCGGGGAGCTGTTTTTT
J gene: TRBJ1-3; V gene: TRBV10-3; clone size: few; D gene: .; CDR3 protein: CAISEGARHSGNTIYF; CDR3 DNA: TGTGCCATCAGTGAGGGGGCACGACACTCTGGAAACACCATATATTTT
J gene: TRBJ1-5; V gene: TRBV29-1; clone size: many; D gene: .; CDR3 protein: CSVDSGNSNQPQHF; CDR3 DNA: TGCAGCGTTGATTCGGGGAATAGCAATCAGCCCCAGCATTTT
J gene: TRBJ2-1; V gene: TRBV5-1; clone size: .; D gene: .; CDR3 protein: CASTSLGTNPSYNEQFF; CDR3 DNA: TGCGCCAGCACCTCCCTTGGGACCAATCCCTCCTACAATGAGCAGTTCTTC
J gene: TRBJ2-7; V gene: TRBV24-1; clone size: .; D gene: TRBD1; CDR3 protein: CATSESGQPYEQYF; CDR3 DNA: TGTGCCACCAGTGAATCGGGACAGCCCTACGAGCAGTACTTC
J gene: TRBJ2-1; V gene: TRBV6-2/TRBV6-3; clone size: few; D gene: TRBD2; CDR3 protein: CASSYQAGGFGEQFF; CDR3 DNA: TGTGCCAGCAGTTACCAAGCGGGGGGGTTCGGTGAGCAGTTCTTC
J gene: TRBJ2-3; V gene: TRBV7-9; clone size: few; D gene: TRBD1; CDR3 protein: CASSPGTGGLDTQYF; CDR3 DNA: TGTGCCAGCAGCCCCGGGACAGGGGGCTTGGATACGCAGTATTTT
J gene: TRBJ1-2; V gene: TRBV5-6; clone size: many; D gene: .; CDR3 protein: CASSADSYGYTF; CDR3 DNA: TGTGCCAGCAGCGCAGACAGCTATGGCTACACCTTC
J gene: TRBJ2-1; V gene: TRBV30; clone size: .; D gene: TRBD1; CDR3 protein: CAWTPPGQGTVNEQFF; CDR3 DNA: TGTGCCTGGACCCCACCGGGACAGGGTACGGTCAATGAGCAGTTCTTC
J gene: TRBJ1-2; V gene: TRBV20-1; clone size: .; D gene: .; CDR3 protein: CSARDLNAANYGYTF; CDR3 DNA: TGCAGTGCTAGAGATCTCAACGCAGCTAACTATGGCTACACCTTC
J gene: TRBJ2-1; V gene: TRBV12-3/TRBV12-4; clone size: many; D gene: TRBD2; CDR3 protein: CASSSSGRSYNEQFF; CDR3 DNA: TGTGCCAGCAGTTCTAGCGGGAGGTCCTACAATGAGCAGTTCTTC
J gene: TRBJ2-3; V gene: TRBV29-1; clone size: many; D gene: TRBD1; CDR3 protein: CSGSGGAGTDTQYF; CDR3 DNA: TGCAGCGGCTCAGGGGGCGCTGGGACAGATACGCAGTATTTT
J gene: TRBJ2-1; V gene: TRBV5-1; clone size: .; D gene: TRBD2; CDR3 protein: CASSPMVAGGGNEQFF; CDR3 DNA: TGCGCCAGCAGCCCCATGGTGGCGGGAGGGGGGAATGAGCAGTTCTTC
J gene: TRBJ2-5; V gene: TRBV20-1; clone size: few; D gene: .; CDR3 protein: CSARDLRTQETQYF; CDR3 DNA: TGCAGTGCTAGAGACCTTCGGACCCAAGAGACCCAGTACTTC
J gene: TRBJ2-1; V gene: TRBV11-2; clone size: .; D gene: TRBD2; CDR3 protein: CASSLVSLAGGTLNNEQFF; CDR3 DNA: TGTGCCAGCAGCTTAGTAAGCCTAGCGGGAGGGACGCTTAACAATGAGCAGTTCTTC
J gene: TRBJ2-7; V gene: TRBV5-1; clone size: few; D gene: TRBD1; CDR3 protein: CASSRLQPGTGGYTYEQYF; CDR3 DNA: TGCGCCAGCAGCCGTTTACAACCCGGGACAGGGGGCTATACCTACGAGCAGTACTTC
J gene: TRBJ2-7; V gene: TRBV7-9; clone size: .; D gene: TRBD2; CDR3 protein: CASSSKPPGLEDF; CDR3 DNA: TGTGCCAGCAGCTCCAAACCTCCGGGACTAGAGGACTTC
J gene: TRBJ2-5; V gene: TRBV7-2; clone size: .; D gene: TRBD2; CDR3 protein: CASTRLAGRETQYF; CDR3 DNA: TGTGCCAGCACCCGCCTAGCGGGACGGGAGACCCAGTACTTC
J gene: TRBJ1-2; V gene: TRBV7-9; clone size: .; D gene: TRBD1; CDR3 protein: CASSLILVSDRAGYTF; CDR3 DNA: TGTGCCAGCAGCTTAATCCTAGTTTCCGACAGGGCTGGCTACACCTTC
J gene: TRBJ2-3; V gene: TRBV10-3; clone size: .; D gene: .; CDR3 protein: CAISPPGVAADTQYF; CDR3 DNA: TGTGCCATCAGCCCCCCCGGGGTGGCGGCAGATACGCAGTATTTT
J gene: TRBJ1-6; V gene: TRBV7-2; clone size: many; D gene: TRBD1; CDR3 protein: CASSLRQGGNSPLHF; CDR3 DNA: TGTGCCAGCAGCTTAAGGCAGGGGGGTAATTCACCCCTCCACTTT
J gene: TRBJ2-1; V gene: TRBV27; clone size: .; D gene: .; CDR3 protein: CASSLFGVSYNEQFF; CDR3 DNA: TGTGCCAGCAGTTTATTTGGAGTTTCCTACAATGAGCAGTTCTTC
J gene: TRBJ1-1; V gene: TRBV5-6; clone size: .; D gene: .; CDR3 protein: CASSPSRDMNTEAFF; CDR3 DNA: TGTGCCAGCAGCCCGTCCCGGGACATGAACACTGAAGCTTTCTTT
J gene: TRBJ2-7; V gene: TRBV12-3/TRBV12-4; clone size: .; D gene: TRBD1; CDR3 protein: CASTADRGFYEQYF; CDR3 DNA: TGTGCCAGCACCGCGGACAGGGGGTTCTACGAGCAGTACTTC
J gene: TRBJ2-1; V gene: TRBV12-3/TRBV12-4; clone size: few; D gene: .; CDR3 protein: CASSLTGFAYNEQFF; CDR3 DNA: TGTGCCAGCAGTTTAACGGGATTCGCCTACAATGAGCAGTTCTTC